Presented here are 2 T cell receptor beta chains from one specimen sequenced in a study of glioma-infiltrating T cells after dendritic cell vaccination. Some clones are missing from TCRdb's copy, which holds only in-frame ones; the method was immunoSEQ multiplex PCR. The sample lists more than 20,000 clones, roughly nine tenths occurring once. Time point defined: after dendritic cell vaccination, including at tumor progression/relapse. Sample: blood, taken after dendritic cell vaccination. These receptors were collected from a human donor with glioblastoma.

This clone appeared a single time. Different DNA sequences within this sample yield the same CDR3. This chain's CDR3 is CASRDRGPYGYTF. The CDR3 DNA sequence: TGTGCCAGCAGGGACAGGGGTCCCTATGGCTACACCTTC. The chain combines TRBV6-5 with TRBJ1-2; 9 bases match TRBD1. Germline assignment: CDR1 MNHEY and CDR2 SVGAGI. After removal of 6 bases from V and 4 bases from J, the junction contained 3 bases not matched to a gene. There are 13 residues in the CDR3.

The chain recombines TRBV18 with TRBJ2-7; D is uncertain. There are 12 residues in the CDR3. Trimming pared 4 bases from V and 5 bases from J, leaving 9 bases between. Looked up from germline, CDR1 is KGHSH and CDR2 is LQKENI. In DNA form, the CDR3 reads TGTGCCAGCTCACTTAAACGGGACGAGCAGTACTTC. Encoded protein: CASSLKRDEQYF.